This is a list of T cell receptor beta chains from one sample in a study of cytomegalovirus exposure and HLA in healthy donors. This table comes from immunoSEQ multiplex PCR, and its TCRdb copy is limited to in-frame clones, with some not included. Seen here are a few hundred thousand clones, about 83% observed once, and the top ten hold 15% to 19%. The specimen sequenced was PBMCs. The receptor source for this set is a man aged 35 to 55 in good health and CMV-seronegative. Each CDR3 is given with its conserved first and last residue. The order of the fields is clone size, V gene, CDR3 protein. Some rows mark clone size as missing; the rest say once, few, many or name a class of expanded clone.

size: .
V: TRBV6-5
CDR3: CASRQGLAGVGELFF

size: .
V: TRBV5-1
CDR3: CASSHGDTDTQYF

size: .
V: TRBV10-3
CDR3: CAISESTTSGFYEQYF

size: .
V: TRBV2
CDR3: CASRLAGELFF

size: .
V: TRBV2
CDR3: CATIRQGAWETQYF

size: .
V: TRBV7-3
CDR3: CASVGGSGNEQFF

size: .
V: TRBV5-8
CDR3: CASSLGWTRVGITEAFF

size: .
V: TRBV30
CDR3: CAWSGRSQYF

size: .
V: TRBV2
CDR3: CASSEKAGVYEQYF

size: .
V: TRBV5-6
CDR3: CASSRTTGAYGYTF

size: .
V: TRBV19
CDR3: CASSHRGYNYGYTF

size: .
V: TRBV29-1
CDR3: CSVAKNTEAFF

size: few
V: TRBV29-1
CDR3: CSVPGNTEAFF

size: .
V: TRBV18
CDR3: CAGGEWSTEAFF

size: few
V: TRBV6-6
CDR3: CASREAANYGYTF

size: .
V: TRBV11-2
CDR3: CASSRLAGGTYEQYF

size: .
V: TRBV5-1
CDR3: CASSPGGDRVTYEQYF

size: .
V: TRBV30
CDR3: CAWRGTSGGWAQYF

size: .
V: TRBV7-9
CDR3: CASSLLGQGVSGELFF

size: once
V: TRBV6-1
CDR3: CASFTGVEAFF

size: .
V: TRBV2
CDR3: CASSVRPGTLYNEQFF

size: .
V: TRBV25-1
CDR3: CASRGGLSSYEQYF

size: .
V: TRBV5-6
CDR3: CASSLSGPGTMTYEQYF

size: .
V: TRBV15
CDR3: CATSHGGGSDEKLFF

size: few
V: TRBV6-5
CDR3: CASSRGTSFYEQYF

size: .
V: TRBV9
CDR3: CASSVDRRGTTEQYF

size: .
V: TRBV5-6
CDR3: CASSPPQGTKTGELFF

size: .
V: TRBV11-2
CDR3: CASSLAGGGNTEAFF

size: once
V: TRBV10-2
CDR3: CASRFTGGSEQFF

size: .
V: TRBV5-1
CDR3: CASSWTAVGQGGYGYTF

size: .
V: TRBV6-6
CDR3: CASSYQGATSTEAFF

size: .
V: TRBV30
CDR3: CAWPEEGGNGYTF